This entry is about one T cell receptor (beta chain). The data were taken from a study of blood T cells in healthy people across ages. From germline, CDR1 is LGHDT and CDR2 YNNKEL (reference sequence). The CDR3 consists of 14 residues. The V gene end was trimmed by 3 bases and the J gene end by 5 bases; junction bases not matched to a gene: 4. The use of a sample-barcoded 5' primer and a J-beta primer mix characterized a second PCR of roughly 6 to 11 cycles. TCRdb re-derived calls from the 5' RACE reads in MiXCR, one entry per CDR3 protein. Altogether about 800,000 distinct CDR3 sequences are present, approximately 25% being singletons, with the ten largest covering approximately 3.7%. These data also formed part of another study, on T cells of mothers and their children.

Material for sequencing was blood. This sequence was found in a boy aged 10-17 years in good health. V and J are TRBV3-1 and TRBJ2-5; TRBD1 aligns across 9 bases. Here the CDR3 reads CASSQGTGTETQYF. CDR3 sequence (DNA): TGTGCCAGCAGCCAGGGGACAGGGACGGAGACCCAGTACTTC.